The T cell receptor (beta chain) under discussion was sequenced for a study of T cells in Graves' hyperthyroidism and ophthalmopathy. It was RNA transcripts that yielded the amplified TCR beta CDR3 regions. The TCR CDR3 first-round RT-PCR relied on the HTBI primer set. Each CDR3 protein is one row after TCRdb ran MiXCR on the multiplex PCR reads. The table includes approximately 640,000 distinct CDR3 sequences, 15% to 20% detected once. Any patient presenting with uncontrolled infection, other autoimmune disease, pregnancy or lactation was left out. Clinical symptoms, serum thyroxine and TRAb, thyroid ultrasound and orbital computed tomography were used for the diagnoses. Fresh peripheral blood, roughly 10 ml, was the source of the PBMCs. The receptor comes from a woman aged 25 to 39 with Graves' hyperthyroidism. Sequenced input: blood.

Written as DNA, the CDR3 is TGTGCCAGCAGTGAGACCTCGGGGTATCAGCCCCAGCATTTT. It specifies CASSETSGYQPQHF. The chain joins TRBV2 to TRBJ1-5; no clear D gene. Per germline, CDR1 SNHLY and CDR2 FYNNEI. V lost 3 bases to trimming and J lost 5 bases, with 11 bases between them. The CDR3 contains 14 residues.